This entry features one T cell receptor (beta chain) sequence. Germline V gene sequence: CDR1 MNHEY, CDR2 SMNVEV (reference sequence). CDR3 length: 12 residues. With 5 bases removed from V and 8 bases from J, the gap between germline ends came to 10 bases. This sample is part of a study of blood T cell repertoires in COVID-19. The overall study: Acute and convalescent COVID-19 specimens originated in the United States, Italy and Spain.

Measured with immunoSEQ multiplex PCR; TCRdb has only the in-frame clones, and not every one. The top ten clones hold around 1.2% of a sample with about 400,000 clones, more than 70% of them seen once. Sample: peripheral blood. This sequence was found in a man between 35 and 55 years old with acute or convalescent COVID-19. This chain joins TRBV27 and TRBJ2-4; D is perhaps TRBD1 (5 bases). CDR3 protein: CASSPQGYIQYF. As DNA, the CDR3 is TGTGCCAGCAGTCCCCAGGGTTACATTCAGTACTTC.